Presented here are 23 T cell receptor beta chains from one specimen sequenced in a study of CD8 T cells in Susac syndrome (dated by TCRdb to about 2019). Library construction relied on the immunoSEQ multiplex PCR assay. RNA was extracted using the RNeasy kit, and roughly 0.5 to 1 ug of the RNA was reverse transcribed with random hexamers. The public reads were reprocessed in TCRdb via fastp at Q25 and MiXCR, keeping in-frame beta chains. Merged by CDR3 protein, the rows form single entries marked with the most common genes and DNA. The sample table contains approximately 80,000 distinct CDR3 sequences; only one count was recorded for roughly 95% of them. The ten most abundant clones make up about 0.47% of the sample. The sequencing sample was made of CD8+ T cells from PBMCs. These receptors originate from a human donor with Susac syndrome.

The genes are TRBV7-9 and TRBJ1-5; the match to TRBD1 covers 9 bases. CDR3 length equals 14 residues. CDR1 is SEHNR, CDR2 FQNEAQ, per germline (reference sequence). V was pared by 5 bases and J by 6 bases, with 5 bases of the junction left unmatched. CDR3 sequence: CASSPGQGSQPQHF. In DNA, the CDR3 is TGTGCCAGCAGCCCGGGACAGGGAAGTCAGCCCCAGCATTTT.

The CDR3 is CASSRGTENFYNEQFF. The CDR3 DNA sequence: TGCGCCAGCAGCCGCGGGACCGAGAATTTCTACAATGAGCAGTTCTTC. V usage is TRBV4-1 and J usage is TRBJ2-1; a weak D match, TRBD2 (6 bases). With 4 bases removed from V and 3 bases from J, the gap between germline ends came to 16 bases. This CDR3 comprises 16 residues. The germline gives CDR1 MGHRA, CDR2 YSYEKL.

The chain links TRBV30 to TRBJ1-1; the D is unclear. From germline, CDR1 is GTSNPN and CDR2 SVGIG (reference sequence). The CDR3 runs 12 residues. Trimming took off 4 bases at V and 3 bases at J, with 9 bases between the two ends. The CDR3 loop reads CAWTLGDTEAFF. DNA of the CDR3: TGTGCCTGGACCCTTGGTGACACTGAAGCTTTCTTT.

In nucleotides, the CDR3 is TGTGCCAGCAGTTTAGGGGTTACCTACAATGAGCAGTTCTTC. It specifies CASSLGVTYNEQFF. This chain joins TRBV12-3 or TRBV12-4 and TRBJ2-1, with unresolved D. The CDR3 totals 14 residues. V was pared by 1 base and J by 2 bases, with 6 bases between.

The CDR3 protein is CASSLLTGVTEAFF. For the CDR3, the DNA is TGTGCCAGCAGTTTATTGACAGGGGTAACTGAAGCTTTCTTT. The chain has TRBV27 and TRBJ1-1, with 8 bases identical to TRBD1. This CDR3 is built from 14 residues. The V segment lost 1 base and the J segment 5 bases; nucleotides outside the gene matches: 3. Germline V gene sequence: CDR1 MNHEY, CDR2 SMNVEV (reference sequence).

The genes are TRBV12-5 and TRBJ2-3; no reliable D call. V lost 6 bases and J 7 bases, leaving 8 bases between the germline ends. Per the germline V gene, CDR1 is LGHNT and CDR2 is FRNRAP. The CDR3 runs 11 residues. In nucleotides, the CDR3 is TGTGCTAGTGGCTTTCAGAATACGCAGTATTTT. Translated, it gives CASGFQNTQYF.

The rearrangement uses TRBV3-1 and TRBJ1-5; D uncertain. V was cut by 1 base and J by 8 bases, with 18 bases left in between. Germline V gene data show CDR1 as LGHDT and CDR2 as YNNKEL (reference sequence). The CDR3 is 16 residues long. The CDR3 reads CASSQGSRPLVEPQHF. The CDR3 DNA reads TGTGCCAGCAGCCAAGGTAGCAGACCTTTAGTGGAGCCCCAGCATTTT. The full variable domain, with the rest looked up from reference TRBV3-1 and TRBJ1-5, is DTAVSQTPKYLVTQMGNDKSIKCEQNLGHDTMYWYKQDSKKFLKIMFSYNNKELIINETVPNRFSPKSPDKAHLNLHINSLELGDSAVYFCASSQGSRPLVEPQHFGDGTRLSIL.

This chain links TRBV14 with TRBJ2-1, with D tentatively TRBD1 (7 bases). The germline V and J ends were trimmed by 6 bases and 5 bases, with 17 bases remaining between them. The CDR3 length is 15 residues. CDR1 and CDR2 from the germline V gene are SGHDN and FVKESK. For the CDR3, the DNA is TGTGCCAGCAGTCTTAAGGAGGGGGCACACAATGAGCAGTTCTTC. This sequence encodes CASSLKEGAHNEQFF.

The V and J genes are TRBV20-1 and TRBJ1-2; D remains unclear. V lost 5 bases to trimming and J lost 2 bases, with 12 bases between them. The CDR3 is made up of 13 amino acids. Germline CDR1 is DFQATT and CDR2 is SNEGSKA (reference sequence). The CDR3: CSAAQLRNYGYTF. The DNA of the CDR3 is TGCAGTGCTGCACAGCTCAGAAACTATGGCTACACCTTC.

The gene calls are TRBV15 and TRBJ2-7; D might be TRBD2 (6 bases). This CDR3 region has 14 residues. V was pared by 5 bases and J by 3 bases, with 14 bases between. CDR1 is LNHNV and CDR2 is YYDKDF in the germline V gene (reference sequence). CDR3 in amino acids: CATSGPGEGYEQYF. DNA for the CDR3: TGTGCCACCAGCGGCCCGGGGGAAGGCTACGAGCAGTACTTC.

The CDR3 loop is CASSQGREQYF. CDR3 bases: TGTGCCAGCAGTCAGGGTAGGGAGCAGTACTTC. V gene TRBV27 combines with J gene TRBJ2-7, with D possibly being TRBD1 (5 bases). The CDR3 spans 11 residues. The ends were cut back, 5 bases at V and 7 bases at J, with 9 bases in the middle. CDR1 is MNHEY, CDR2 SMNVEV, per germline (reference sequence).

CDR3 loop: CASSPNRVQYF. For the CDR3, the DNA is TGTGCCAGCAGCCCTAACAGGGTGCAGTATTTT. The genes are TRBV14 and TRBJ2-3; D possibly corresponds to TRBD1 (6 bases). V lost 4 bases and J 11 bases, leaving 10 bases between the germline ends. Germline values: CDR1 SGHDN, CDR2 FVKESK. CDR3 length: 11 amino acids.

The gene calls are TRBV24-1 and TRBJ2-7; a weak D match, TRBD2 (5 bases). V lost 12 bases and J lost 2, with 16 bases in between. This CDR3 contains 13 residues. CDR1 is KGHDR, CDR2 SFDVKD, per germline. The CDR3 DNA is TGTGCCCCCGTATCGAGGGATCCCTACGAGCAGTACTTC. Residues: CAPVSRDPYEQYF.

Here the CDR3 DNA reads TGTGCCAGCAGTTTCGGGGGCGATAACTATGGCTACACCTTC. It specifies CASSFGGDNYGYTF. The chain has TRBV27 and TRBJ1-2, with a possible D match to TRBD1 (6 bases). Germline CDR1 is MNHEY and CDR2 is SMNVEV (reference sequence). The CDR3 extends over 14 amino acids. Trimming took off 3 bases at V and 1 base at J, with 9 bases between the two ends.

The J gene is TRBJ2-1, the V gene TRBV18, with TRBD2 matching 7 bases. Trimming removed 0 bases from V and 8 bases from J; junction bases left unmatched: 4. Germline loops: CDR1 KGHSH, CDR2 LQKENI. The CDR3 runs to 14 residues. The CDR3 region has the DNA TGTGCCAGCTCACCACCGGTGGGAGGGGATGAGCAGTTCTTC. This translates into CASSPPVGGDEQFF.

This clonotype was seen more than once but under ten times. This sequence joins TRBV12-3 or TRBV12-4 and TRBJ2-7, with D perhaps given as TRBD1 or TRBD2 (6 bases each). The CDR3 covers 13 residues. V lost 5 bases and J lost 2, with 10 bases in between. The chain's CDR3 is CASSLGGPYEQYF. CDR3 nucleotide sequence: TGTGCCAGCAGTCTCGGGGGCCCCTACGAGCAGTACTTC.

This clonotype was observed a single time. The chain recombines TRBV4-3 with TRBJ2-6; the D gene is possibly TRBD1 (6 bases). In germline, CDR1 is LGHNA, CDR2 YSLEER. V was shortened by 4 bases and J by 3 bases, with 19 bases between the two germline ends. The CDR3 has 18 residues. CDR3 residues: CASSRRDTGFVGANVLTF. The CDR3 DNA follows: TGCGCCAGCAGCCGAAGGGACACGGGTTTTGTTGGGGCCAACGTCCTGACTTTC.

This clonotype was found a few times. DNA for the CDR3: TGCAGCGTGGAAAAACAGGGTCAACCCTACGAGCAGTACTTC. It codes for CSVEKQGQPYEQYF. This chain uses TRBV29-1 with TRBJ2-7, with a possible D match to TRBD1 (6 bases). The CDR3 consists of 14 residues. V lost 6 bases to trimming and J lost 2 bases, with 17 bases between them. Germline V gene sequence: CDR1 SQVTM, CDR2 ANQGSEA.

The V and J genes are TRBV27 and TRBJ1-6; D call uncertain. Germline V gives CDR1 MNHEY, CDR2 SMNVEV (reference sequence). The length of the CDR3 is 15 residues. The V and J ends lost 3 bases and 0 bases respectively, with 6 bases between them. The CDR3 region is CASSFPPSYNSPLHF. In DNA form, the CDR3 reads TGTGCCAGCAGTTTTCCGCCCTCCTATAATTCACCCCTCCACTTT.

CDR3 coding DNA: TGTGCCAGCAGCCAAGGTTTAGATCAGGCCGCTTTTGAAGCTTTCTTT. It is translated as CASSQGLDQAAFEAFF. The chain couples TRBV4-2 to TRBJ1-1; D remains unclear. The CDR3 has 16 residues. CDR1 LGHNA and CDR2 YNFKEQ come from the germline V gene. Trimming pared 1 base from V and 7 bases from J, leaving 19 bases between.

The J gene is TRBJ2-3, the V gene TRBV7-9, with a weak D call TRBD1 (6 bases). The CDR3 is 16 residues long. Looked up from germline, CDR1 is SEHNR and CDR2 is FQNEAQ (reference sequence). The germline V and J ends were trimmed by 5 bases and 4 bases, with 19 bases remaining between them. The CDR3 loop reads CASSISLGHRADTQYF. The CDR3 DNA reads as TGTGCCAGCAGCATATCTCTCGGCCACAGGGCAGATACGCAGTATTTT.

The chain joins TRBV6-4 to TRBJ2-3, with D possibly TRBD2 on 6 matching bases. Trimming pared 0 bases from V and 5 bases from J, leaving 9 bases between. Germline V gene data show CDR1 as MRHNA and CDR2 as SNTAGT. This CDR3 is built from 14 residues. The CDR3 protein is CASSDSPGLDTQYF. CDR3 DNA: TGTGCCAGCAGTGACTCCCCGGGACTAGATACGCAGTATTTT.

This chain connects TRBV5-1 to TRBJ2-5; TRBD1 agrees at 7 bases. V lost 4 bases and J lost 2; bases outside the gene matches: 8. The germline CDR1 and CDR2 sequences are SGHRS and YFSETQ. This CDR3 is 15 amino acids long. The CDR3 region is CASSHRGGGQETQYF. CDR3 bases: TGCGCCAGCAGCCACAGGGGTGGAGGTCAAGAGACCCAGTACTTC.